This T cell receptor beta chain originates from a study of blood T cell repertoires in COVID-19. Across the study: Acute and convalescent COVID-19 specimens originated in the United States, Italy and Spain. PBMCs, B-cell-depleted T cells, or T cells provided the cDNA or gDNA that made up the material.

As originally analysed: Reference gene primer amplification gave nucleated cell count estimates. The repertoire was sequenced with immunoSEQ multiplex PCR; TCRdb's copy has only in-frame clones and lacks some. The V and J calls and the clone size are those of that table, but D and trimming were determined from the DNA. The sample has about 250,000 clones; about four fifths are singletons. There are 19 residues in the CDR3. Trimming removed 6 bases from V and 0 bases from J; junction bases left unmatched: 9. Germline CDR1 is MNHEY and CDR2 is SMNVEV (reference sequence). Sequencing was carried out using peripheral blood. The V gene is TRBV27, the J gene TRBJ2-6, with 12 bases fitting TRBD2. This TCR was recovered from a man at least 80 years old with acute or convalescent COVID-19. CDR3 coding DNA: TGTGCCAGCAGCCTTGGACTAGCGGGATCCGTCTCTGGGGCCAACGTCCTGACTTTC. This codes for CASSLGLAGSVSGANVLTF.